This TCR beta chain derives from a study of Ad26.COV2.S vaccination and SARS-CoV-2 variants. Study results and limitations: The authors reported substantial breadth in spike-specific CD8+ and CD4+ T cell responses after vaccination.

Clones were read by immunoSEQ multiplex PCR, and TCRdb kept only the in-frame ones, dropping some. This sample has over 110,000 clones, with roughly 89% found just once. As concerns this clone: Its target is not known.

The CDR3 has 13 amino acids. The V gene's germline CDR1 is SNHLY and CDR2 FYNNEI. The V end was cut by 3 bases, the J end by 3 bases, with 9 bases between. The rearrangement uses TRBV2 and TRBJ2-7; D call uncertain. The sample here was peripheral blood, taken after recovery from COVID-19. The clonotype originates from a human donor who had recovered from COVID-19. The CDR3 bases are TGTGCCAGCAGTGATGGGGTTTTCTACGAGCAGTACTTC. As protein: CASSDGVFYEQYF.